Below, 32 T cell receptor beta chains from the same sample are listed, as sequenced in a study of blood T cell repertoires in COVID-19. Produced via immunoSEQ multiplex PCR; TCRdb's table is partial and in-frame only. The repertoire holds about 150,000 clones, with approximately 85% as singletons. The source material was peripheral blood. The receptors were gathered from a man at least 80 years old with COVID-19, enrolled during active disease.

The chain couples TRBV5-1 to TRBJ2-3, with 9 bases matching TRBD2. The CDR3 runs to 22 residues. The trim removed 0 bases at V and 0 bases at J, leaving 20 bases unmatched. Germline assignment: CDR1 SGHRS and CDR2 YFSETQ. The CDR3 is CASSLGRERGARRLTSTDTQYF. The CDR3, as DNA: TGCGCCAGCAGCTTGGGACGAGAGCGGGGGGCCAGACGCCTGACTAGCACAGATACGCAGTATTTT.

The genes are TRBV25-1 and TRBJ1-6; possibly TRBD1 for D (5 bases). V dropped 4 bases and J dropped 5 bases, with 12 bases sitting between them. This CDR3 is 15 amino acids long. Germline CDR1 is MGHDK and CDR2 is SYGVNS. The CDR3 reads CASSVLSGDNSPLHF. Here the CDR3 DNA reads TGTGCCAGCAGTGTGCTTTCGGGGGATAATTCACCCCTCCACTTT. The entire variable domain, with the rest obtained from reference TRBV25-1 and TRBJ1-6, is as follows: EADIYQTPRYLVIGTGKKITLECSQTMGHDKMYWYQQDPGMELHLIHYSYGVNSTEKGDLSSESTVSRIRTEHFPLTLESARPSHTSQYLCASSVLSGDNSPLHFGNGTRLTVT.

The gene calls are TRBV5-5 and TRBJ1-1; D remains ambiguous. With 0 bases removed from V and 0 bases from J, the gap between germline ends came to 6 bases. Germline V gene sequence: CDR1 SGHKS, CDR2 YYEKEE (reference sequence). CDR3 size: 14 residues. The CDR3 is CASSLGVLNTEAFF. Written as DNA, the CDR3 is TGTGCCAGCAGCTTGGGTGTCTTGAACACTGAAGCTTTCTTT.

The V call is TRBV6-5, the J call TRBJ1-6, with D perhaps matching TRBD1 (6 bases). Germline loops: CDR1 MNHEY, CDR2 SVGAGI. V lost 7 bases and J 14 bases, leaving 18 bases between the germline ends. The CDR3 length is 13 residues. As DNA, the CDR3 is TGTGCCAGCAAAGGGGACACGATCCTATCCCTCCACTTT. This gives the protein CASKGDTILSLHF.

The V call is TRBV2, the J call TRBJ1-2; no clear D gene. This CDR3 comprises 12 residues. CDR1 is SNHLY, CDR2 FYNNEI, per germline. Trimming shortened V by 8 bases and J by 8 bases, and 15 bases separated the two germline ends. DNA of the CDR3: TGTGCCAGCGGAGTGAGTTGGGAGGGCTACACCTTC. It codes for CASGVSWEGYTF.

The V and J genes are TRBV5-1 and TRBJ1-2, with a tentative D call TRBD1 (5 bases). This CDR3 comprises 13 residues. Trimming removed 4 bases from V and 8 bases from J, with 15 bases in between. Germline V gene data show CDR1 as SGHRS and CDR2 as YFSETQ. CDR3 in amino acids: CASSPVQGRGYTF. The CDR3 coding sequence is TGCGCCAGCAGCCCGGTCCAGGGCCGGGGCTACACCTTC. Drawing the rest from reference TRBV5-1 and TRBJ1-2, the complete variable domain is KAGVTQTPRYLIKTRGQQVTLSCSPISGHRSVSWYQQTPGQGLQFLFEYFSETQRNKGNFPGRFSGRQFSNSRSEMNVSTLELGDSALYLCASSPVQGRGYTFGSGTRLTVV.

This CDR3 reads CASSLVAGKVNYGYTF. In DNA, the CDR3 is TGTGCCAGCAGCTTGGTCGCAGGAAAAGTTAACTATGGCTACACCTTC. This chain links TRBV7-9 with TRBJ1-2; no clear D gene. V was cut by 3 bases and J by 1 base, with 15 bases left in between. Germline V gene sequence: CDR1 SEHNR, CDR2 FQNEAQ (reference sequence). The CDR3 loop spans 16 amino acids.

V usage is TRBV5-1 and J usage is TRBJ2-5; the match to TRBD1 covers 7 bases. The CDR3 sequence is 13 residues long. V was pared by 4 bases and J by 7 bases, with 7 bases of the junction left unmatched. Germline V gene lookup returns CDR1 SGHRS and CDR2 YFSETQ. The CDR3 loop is CASSPTGSGTQYF. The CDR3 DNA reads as TGCGCCAGCAGCCCGACAGGGAGCGGGACCCAGTACTTC.

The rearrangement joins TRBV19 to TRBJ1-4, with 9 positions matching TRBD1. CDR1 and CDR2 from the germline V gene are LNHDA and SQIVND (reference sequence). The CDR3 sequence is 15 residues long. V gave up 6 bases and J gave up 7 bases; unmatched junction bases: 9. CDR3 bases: TGTGCCAGTAGACGGGACAGGGCCCTACGTGAAAAACTGTTTTTT. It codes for CASRRDRALREKLFF.

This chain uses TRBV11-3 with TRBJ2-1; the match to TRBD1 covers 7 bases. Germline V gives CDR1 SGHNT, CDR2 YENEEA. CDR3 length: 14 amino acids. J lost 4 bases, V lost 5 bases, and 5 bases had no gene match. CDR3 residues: CASSVQGEYNEQFF. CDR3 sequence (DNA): TGTGCCAGCAGCGTGCAGGGGGAATACAATGAGCAGTTCTTC.

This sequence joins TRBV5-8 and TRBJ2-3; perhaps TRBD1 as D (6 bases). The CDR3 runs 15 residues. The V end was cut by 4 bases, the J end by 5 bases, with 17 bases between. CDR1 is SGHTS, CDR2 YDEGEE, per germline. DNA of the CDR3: TGTGCCAGCAGCGCAGGACAGAGGACCGGAGATACGCAGTATTTT. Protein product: CASSAGQRTGDTQYF.

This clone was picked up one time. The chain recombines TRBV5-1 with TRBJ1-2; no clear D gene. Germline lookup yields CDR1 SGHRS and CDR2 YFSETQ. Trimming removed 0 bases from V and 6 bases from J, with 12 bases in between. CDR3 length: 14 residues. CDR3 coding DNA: TGCGCCAGCAGCTTGGAGCGGGAGGGAGATGGCTACACCTTC. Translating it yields CASSLEREGDGYTF.

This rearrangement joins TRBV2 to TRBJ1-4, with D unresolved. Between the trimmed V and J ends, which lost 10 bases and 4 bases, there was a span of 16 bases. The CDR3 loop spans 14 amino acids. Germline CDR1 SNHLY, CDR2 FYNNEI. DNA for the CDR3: TGTGCCACATTCCTCGGGCGGGGTAATGAAAAACTGTTTTTT. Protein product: CATFLGRGNEKLFF.

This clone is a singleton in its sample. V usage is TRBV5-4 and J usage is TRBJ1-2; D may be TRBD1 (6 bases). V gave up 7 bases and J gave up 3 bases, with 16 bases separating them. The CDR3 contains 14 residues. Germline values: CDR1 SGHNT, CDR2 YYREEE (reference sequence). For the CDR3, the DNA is TGTGCCAGCTCCCCTTCTCGGACAGACTATGGCTACACCTTC. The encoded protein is CASSPSRTDYGYTF.

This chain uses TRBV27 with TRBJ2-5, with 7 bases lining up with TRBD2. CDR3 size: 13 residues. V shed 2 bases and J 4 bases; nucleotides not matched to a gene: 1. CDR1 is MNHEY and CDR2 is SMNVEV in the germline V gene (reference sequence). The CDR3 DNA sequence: TGTGCCAGCAGTTTAAGGGAGGGAGAGACCCAGTACTTC. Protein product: CASSLREGETQYF.

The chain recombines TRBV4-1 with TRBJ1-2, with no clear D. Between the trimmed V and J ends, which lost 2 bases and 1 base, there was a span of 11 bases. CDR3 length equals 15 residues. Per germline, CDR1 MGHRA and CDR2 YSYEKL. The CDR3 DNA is TGCGCCAGCAGCCAAAGCGGGAGCCTTAACTATGGCTACACCTTC. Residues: CASSQSGSLNYGYTF.

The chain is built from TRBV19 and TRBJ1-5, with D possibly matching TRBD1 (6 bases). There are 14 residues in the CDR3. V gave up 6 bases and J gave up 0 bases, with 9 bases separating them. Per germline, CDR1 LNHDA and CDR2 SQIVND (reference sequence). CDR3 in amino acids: CASRRTVSNQPQHF. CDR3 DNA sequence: TGTGCCAGTAGGCGGACAGTTAGCAATCAGCCCCAGCATTTT.

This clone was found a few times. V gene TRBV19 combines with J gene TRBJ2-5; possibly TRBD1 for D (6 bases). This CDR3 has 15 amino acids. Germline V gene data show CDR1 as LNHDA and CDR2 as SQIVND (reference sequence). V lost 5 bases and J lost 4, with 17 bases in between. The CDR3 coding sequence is TGTGCCAGTAGTCCTCCAGGGGTACTAGGAGAGACCCAGTACTTC. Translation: CASSPPGVLGETQYF.

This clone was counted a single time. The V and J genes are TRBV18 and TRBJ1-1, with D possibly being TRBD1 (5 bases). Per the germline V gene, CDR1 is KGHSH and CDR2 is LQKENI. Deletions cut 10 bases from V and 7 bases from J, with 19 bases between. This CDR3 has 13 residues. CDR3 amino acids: CATSTGLTFEAFF. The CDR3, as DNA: TGTGCCACCTCTACGGGACTGACTTTTGAAGCTTTCTTT.

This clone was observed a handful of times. The chain's CDR3 is CASSEWTPNTGELFF. The CDR3 bases are TGTGCCAGCAGTGAGTGGACACCCAACACCGGGGAGCTGTTTTTT. The gene calls are TRBV2 and TRBJ2-2, with TRBD1 as a possible D gene (5 bases). The CDR3 totals 15 residues. V was clipped by 3 bases and J by 2 bases, with 10 bases between them. The germline CDR1 and CDR2 sequences are SNHLY and FYNNEI.

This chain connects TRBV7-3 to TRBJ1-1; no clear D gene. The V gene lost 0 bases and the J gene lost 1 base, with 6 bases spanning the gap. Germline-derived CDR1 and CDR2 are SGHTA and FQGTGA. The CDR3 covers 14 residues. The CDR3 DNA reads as TGTGCCAGCAGCTTAACGCCAGGGAACACTGAAGCTTTCTTT. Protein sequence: CASSLTPGNTEAFF. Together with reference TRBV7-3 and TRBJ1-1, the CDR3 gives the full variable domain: GAGVSQTPSNKVTEKGKYVELRCDPISGHTALYWYRQSLGQGPEFLIYFQGTGAADDSGLPNDRFFAVRPEGSVSTLKIQRTERGDSAVYLCASSLTPGNTEAFFGQGTRLTVV.

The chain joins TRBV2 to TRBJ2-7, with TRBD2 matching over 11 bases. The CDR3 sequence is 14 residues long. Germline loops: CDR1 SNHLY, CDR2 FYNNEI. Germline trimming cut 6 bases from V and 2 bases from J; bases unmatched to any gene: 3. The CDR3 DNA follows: TGTGCCAGCAGCCCGGGACTAGCGGCCTACGAGCAGTACTTC. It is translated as CASSPGLAAYEQYF.

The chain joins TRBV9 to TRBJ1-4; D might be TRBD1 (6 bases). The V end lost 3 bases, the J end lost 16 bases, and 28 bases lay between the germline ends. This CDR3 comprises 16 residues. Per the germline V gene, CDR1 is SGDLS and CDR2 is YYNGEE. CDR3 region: CASSALYGEGGETRFF. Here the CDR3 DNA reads TGTGCCAGCAGCGCACTTTACGGAGAGGGGGGGGAAACTCGGTTTTTT.

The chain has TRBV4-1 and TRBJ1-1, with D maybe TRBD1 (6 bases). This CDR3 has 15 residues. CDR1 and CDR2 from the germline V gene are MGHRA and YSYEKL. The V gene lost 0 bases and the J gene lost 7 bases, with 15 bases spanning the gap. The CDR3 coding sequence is TGCGCCAGCAGCCAAGATCTACAGGGTCGAAGTGAAGCTTTCTTT. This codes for CASSQDLQGRSEAFF.

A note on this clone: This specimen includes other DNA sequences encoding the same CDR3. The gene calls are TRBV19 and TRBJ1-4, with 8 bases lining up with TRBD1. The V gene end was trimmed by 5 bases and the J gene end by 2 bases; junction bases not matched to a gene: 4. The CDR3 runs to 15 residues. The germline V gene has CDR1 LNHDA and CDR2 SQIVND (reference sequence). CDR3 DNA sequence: TGTGCCAGTAGTTCTCGACAGGGGACTAATGAAAAACTGTTTTTT. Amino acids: CASSSRQGTNEKLFF. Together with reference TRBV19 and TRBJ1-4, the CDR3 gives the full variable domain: DGGITQSPKYLFRKEGQNVTLSCEQNLNHDAMYWYRQDPGQGLRLIYYSQIVNDFQKGDIAEGYSVSREKKESFPLTVTSAQKNPTAFYLCASSSRQGTNEKLFFGSGTQLSVL.

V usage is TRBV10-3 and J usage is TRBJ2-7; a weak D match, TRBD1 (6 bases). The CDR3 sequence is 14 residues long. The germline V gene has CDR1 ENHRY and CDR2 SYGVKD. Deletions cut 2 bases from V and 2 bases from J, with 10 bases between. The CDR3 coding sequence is TGTGCCATCAGTGAGGCCGGGACAACCTACGAGCAGTACTTC. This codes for CAISEAGTTYEQYF.

The DNA for the CDR3 is TGCGCCAGCAGCCCCCTGGGGGGGGTAAGCTCCTATAATTCACCCCTCCACTTT. It codes for CASSPLGGVSSYNSPLHF. The chain carries TRBV5-1 and TRBJ1-6, with D possibly TRBD1 on 5 matching bases. Trimming cost V 4 bases and J 0 bases, with 17 bases left between them. Germline lookup yields CDR1 SGHRS and CDR2 YFSETQ. This CDR3 is built from 18 residues.

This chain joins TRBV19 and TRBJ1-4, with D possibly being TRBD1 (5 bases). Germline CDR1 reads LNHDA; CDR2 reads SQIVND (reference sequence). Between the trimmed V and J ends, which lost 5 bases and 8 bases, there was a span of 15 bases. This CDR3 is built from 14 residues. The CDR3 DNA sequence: TGTGCCAGTAGTCCCTGGGGGGTTAAGGAAAAACTGTTTTTT. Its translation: CASSPWGVKEKLFF.

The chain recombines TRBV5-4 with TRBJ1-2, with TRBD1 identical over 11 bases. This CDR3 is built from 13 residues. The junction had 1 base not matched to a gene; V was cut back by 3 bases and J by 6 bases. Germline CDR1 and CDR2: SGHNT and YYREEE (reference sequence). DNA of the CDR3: TGTGCCAGCAGCTGGGGACAGGGGGATGGCTACACCTTC. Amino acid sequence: CASSWGQGDGYTF.

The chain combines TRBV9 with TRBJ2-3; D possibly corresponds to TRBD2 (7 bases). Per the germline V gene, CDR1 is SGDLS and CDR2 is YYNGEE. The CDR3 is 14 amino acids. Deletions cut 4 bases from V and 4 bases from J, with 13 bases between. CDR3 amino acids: CASSRGGRADTQYF. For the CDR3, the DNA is TGTGCCAGCAGCAGGGGGGGCCGGGCAGATACGCAGTATTTT.

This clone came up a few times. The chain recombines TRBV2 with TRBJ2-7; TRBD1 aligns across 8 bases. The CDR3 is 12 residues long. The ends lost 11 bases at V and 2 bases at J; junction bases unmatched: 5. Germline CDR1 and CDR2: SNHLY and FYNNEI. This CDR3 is CAGGTGTYEQYF. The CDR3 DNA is TGTGCCGGAGGGACAGGTACCTACGAGCAGTACTTC.

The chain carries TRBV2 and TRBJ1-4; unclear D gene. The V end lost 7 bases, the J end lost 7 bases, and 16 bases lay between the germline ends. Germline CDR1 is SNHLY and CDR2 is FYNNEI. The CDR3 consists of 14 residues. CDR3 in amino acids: CASTSAPLAEKLFF. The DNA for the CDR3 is TGTGCCAGCACCTCGGCGCCTCTAGCTGAAAAACTGTTTTTT.